This T cell receptor (beta chain) was found in a study of T-cell memory formation after mild COVID-19 listed by TCRdb under 2021. As for the study more broadly: TCR sequence clusters from the two donors were found to be largely donor specific. Longitudinal TCRalpha and TCRbeta repertoire sequencing tracked T-cell clones expanding and contracting after mild COVID-19 in a couple of donors. Two young, previously healthy adult volunteers, one female and one male, were included in the cohort.

Sequencer: Illumina NovaSeq 6000. Using 5'RACE with constant-segment primers, TCRalpha and TCRbeta cDNA libraries were constructed, with sample barcodes and unique molecular identifiers added in the process. RNA was extracted from every sample with Trizol reagent. The libraries were amplified in two PCR steps, and the second step added a second sample barcode and Illumina TruSeq adapters. Sequencing of the libraries was done on an Illumina NovaSeq, producing 2 x 150 bp paired-end reads. The published analysis was carried out like this. Reads were demultiplexed and collapsed into UMI-guided consensus sequences with migec v1.2.7. Using mixcr v2.1.11, the UMI consensuses were aligned to TRA and TRB V and J templates and assembled into clonotypes. A clonotype was counted as expanded or contracted only when both edgeR and NoisET called the clonotype significant, with the noise models trained on biological replicates. For edgeR calls, the thresholds were a false discovery rate-adjusted p below 0.01 and a log2 fold-change of 1. As an exploratory analysis of dynamics, PCA with hierarchical clustering was applied to max-normalized trajectories of the 1000 most abundant clonotypes. Each responding clone was given a CD4 or CD8 phenotype based on the CD4+ and CD8+ repertoires, which had been sequenced separately. In TCRdb, the public reads were trimmed at Q25 with fastp and aligned with MiXCR, with productive beta chains retained. Rows merge per CDR3 protein into single entries with the most common DNA and genes. The V and J calls, along with clone size, are taken from TCRdb and not from the paper's own processing. The sample table shows fewer than 200,000 distinct CDR3 sequences, and 13% are seen once. Together, the top ten hold approximately 3.6% of the sample.

PBMCs were isolated by Ficoll-Paque density gradient centrifugation. General conclusions and limits of the study: Some responding clones were found in pre-infection memory, which suggests that pre-existing cross-reactive memory T cells took part in the SARS-CoV-2 response. Whether the second-wave clones peaking on day 37 were SARS-CoV-2 specific was not confirmed. The study included only a couple of mild cases, and larger cohorts that include severe cases with pre-infection samples were judged to be necessary. Contracting CD4+ clones were found mainly in CM and EM memory subsets, while CD8+ clones were enriched in EMRA. Balanced CD4/CD8 phenotypes were observed for clones contracting from day 15 to 85, whereas a bias towards CD4+ was observed for a second wave of clones expanding from day 15 to 37.

The table lists this clonotype with a few counts. The antigen it binds to is not known. The input lacks base qualities; no much larger clone sits a single base away. V sheds 5 bases and J sheds 5 bases, leaving 15 bases between their ends. Inclusive of the bounding cysteine and phenylalanine, the CDR3 is 13 residues long. Of all the DNA, just the CDR3 is kept, 39 bases in frame from base 1. From the germline V gene (reference sequence), CDR1 is DFQATT and CDR2 is SNEGSKA. The sequencing input was PBMCs or a T cell subset sorted from them (not recorded which). The sequence was collected from a man aged 18 to 30 who had mild COVID-19 (a few samples of this study predate the infection). The sample titles of this study are shuffled in the database, so cell type and time point are left out; the donor was told from shared clones. The rearrangement joined TRBV20-1 to TRBJ1-1; tentative D gene TRBD1, with 6 bases matching. This receptor carries the CDR3 CSASTGRETEAFF. The DNA reads TGCAGTGCTTCGACAGGTCGGGAAACTGAAGCTTTCTTT.